What follows are 18 T cell receptor beta chains derived from one specimen sequenced in a study of cytotoxic CD8 clonotypes in ibrutinib-treated CLL. Assay used: immunoSEQ multiplex PCR; TCRdb lists only in-frame clones, some missing. The top ten hold roughly 2% of the sample, which has roughly 150,000 clones, approximately 77% seen once. The sample consisted of PBMCs, taken after 12 months of ibrutinib treatment. The origin of the receptors is a human donor with chronic lymphocytic leukemia.

The chain couples TRBV10-3 to TRBJ2-1; the match to TRBD1 covers 9 bases. CDR3 length: 14 residues. CDR1 and CDR2 (germline): ENHRY, SYGVKD. The V segment lost 8 bases and the J segment 6 bases; nucleotides outside the gene matches: 8. CDR3 bases: TGTGCCATCTGGGACAGGGTTGGCACCAATGAGCAGTTCTTC. Translating gives CAIWDRVGTNEQFF.

The chain carries TRBV2 and TRBJ2-2; perhaps TRBD1 as D (6 bases). V gave up 0 bases and J gave up 4 bases, with 12 bases separating them. The germline V gene encodes CDR1 SNHLY and CDR2 FYNNEI. The CDR3 spans 16 residues. In DNA form, the CDR3 reads TGTGCCAGCAGTGAAGCGCAGGGGCGCGGCACCGGGGAGCTGTTTTTT. Its protein product is CASSEAQGRGTGELFF. The full variable domain, completed using reference TRBV2 and TRBJ2-2, is EPEVTQTPSHQVTQMGQEVILRCVPISNHLYFYWYRQILGQKVEFLVSFYNNEISEKSEIFDDQFSVERPDGSNFTLKIRSTKLEDSAMYFCASSEAQGRGTGELFFGEGSRLTVL.

The rearrangement joins TRBV19 to TRBJ2-7; 8 nucleotides agree with TRBD1. The V and J ends lost 4 bases and 5 bases, in that order; junction bases with no gene match: 4. The CDR3 length is 13 residues. Germline-derived CDR1 and CDR2 are LNHDA and SQIVND (reference sequence). CDR3 nucleotide sequence: TGTGCCAGTAGTAGCCAGGGGGCGGACGAGCAGTACTTC. Encoded protein: CASSSQGADEQYF.

This sequence joins TRBV6-5 and TRBJ2-3, with 10 bases identical to TRBD1. CDR1 is MNHEY and CDR2 is SVGAGI in the germline V gene. Trimming cost V 4 bases and J 2 bases; bases outside gene matches: 6. CDR3 size: 16 residues. CDR3 DNA: TGTGCCAGCAGTTTTAGGGGACAGGGGATCACAGATACGCAGTATTTT. It encodes CASSFRGQGITDTQYF.

This sequence joins TRBV5-1 and TRBJ1-4; D ambiguous. Germline CDR1 reads SGHRS; CDR2 reads YFSETQ. The V end lost 4 bases, the J end lost 0 bases, and 10 bases lay between the germline ends. The length of the CDR3 is 15 residues. In DNA, the CDR3 is TGCGCCAGCAGCCCGAGGAGTGCAACTAATGAAAAACTGTTTTTT. Amino acids: CASSPRSATNEKLFF.

The chain links TRBV9 to TRBJ2-5, with 8 positions matching TRBD1. Germline V gene sequence: CDR1 SGDLS, CDR2 YYNGEE. The V gene end was trimmed by 4 bases and the J gene end by 5 bases; junction bases not matched to a gene: 16. The length of the CDR3 is 17 residues. Written as DNA, the CDR3 is TGTGCCAGCAGCACCCAGATGGAACAGGGGGGTCGGGAGACCCAGTACTTC. This gives the protein CASSTQMEQGGRETQYF.

CDR3 DNA: TGTGCCAGCAGGGCAGCAGGGGAGCAGTACTTC. It yields the protein CASRAAGEQYF. V and J are TRBV6-4 and TRBJ2-5; TRBD1 is a possible D gene (6 bases). This CDR3 has 11 residues. V dropped 6 bases and J dropped 11 bases, with 13 bases sitting between them. Germline CDR1 MRHNA, CDR2 SNTAGT.

To note about this clone: The DNA is left out, because the CDR3 cannot be placed on it with certainty; the CDR3 is given as TCRdb lists it. This chain joins TRBV11-2 and TRBJ1-2; the table's D gene call, TRBD1, was not cross checked with the DNA. The CDR3 is 14 amino acids long, termini counted. CDR1 is SGHAT and CDR2 is FQNNGV in the germline V gene. CDR3 loop: CASSFGPGAYGYTF.

The chain joins TRBV4-3 to TRBJ1-1; D remains unclear. The CDR3 consists of 13 residues. Trimming cost V 6 bases and J 5 bases, with 13 bases left between them. CDR1 and CDR2 (germline): LGHNA, YSLEER. The CDR3 nucleotides read TGCGCCAGCAGTCGGACTGCCGGGACTGAAGCTTTCTTT. Translating gives CASSRTAGTEAFF.

The V and J genes are TRBV7-2 and TRBJ2-2, with 10 bases identical to TRBD1. The CDR3 has 15 residues. The V gene end was trimmed by 5 bases and the J gene end by 10 bases; junction bases not matched to a gene: 10. The V gene's germline CDR1 is SGHTA and CDR2 FQGNSA. The CDR3 loop is CASSRPGQGSQELFF. DNA for the CDR3: TGTGCCAGCAGCCGCCCGGGACAGGGGTCGCAGGAGCTGTTTTTT. The entire variable domain, with the rest obtained from reference TRBV7-2 and TRBJ2-2, is as follows: GAGVSQSPSNKVTEKGKDVELRCDPISGHTALYWYRQSLGQGLEFLIYFQGNSAPDKSGLPSDRFSAERTGGSVSTLTIQRTQQEDSAVYLCASSRPGQGSQELFFGEGSRLTVL.

The gene calls are TRBV7-2 and TRBJ2-7, with D possibly matching TRBD1 (5 bases). The germline V gene encodes CDR1 SGHTA and CDR2 FQGNSA. This CDR3 spans 15 amino acids. V shed 4 bases and J shed 7 bases, with 20 bases lying between them. DNA for the CDR3: TGTGCCAGCAGCTCAGAAGGCTATCGAAAGGGGGAGCAGTACTTC. Translation: CASSSEGYRKGEQYF.

The chain has TRBV27 and TRBJ2-7; the D gene is possibly TRBD2 (5 bases). This CDR3 spans 13 amino acids. Between the trimmed V and J ends, which lost 3 bases and 4 bases, there was a span of 10 bases. Looked up from germline, CDR1 is MNHEY and CDR2 is SMNVEV (reference sequence). The CDR3 region has the DNA TGTGCCAGCAGTTTGGGCGCGGGTTACGAGCAGTACTTC. Translation gives CASSLGAGYEQYF.

The chain employs TRBV7-9 and TRBJ2-1; D call uncertain. The V gene's germline CDR1 is SEHNR and CDR2 FQNEAQ (reference sequence). V was pared by 1 base and J by 3 bases, with 1 base between. This CDR3 is built from 12 residues. CDR3 loop: CASSLDYNEQFF. The CDR3, as DNA: TGTGCCAGCAGCTTAGACTACAATGAGCAGTTCTTC.

CDR3 sequence (DNA): TGTGCCAGCAGTTCCACCCGGGAAGGTGAGCAGTTCTTC. It encodes CASSSTREGEQFF. The chain uses TRBV6-5 and TRBJ2-1; a weak D match, TRBD2 (5 bases). This CDR3 has 13 amino acids. Germline lookup yields CDR1 MNHEY and CDR2 SVGAGI. With 4 bases removed from V and 9 bases from J, the gap between germline ends came to 13 bases.

The chain recombines TRBV15 with TRBJ2-3, with 8 nucleotides matching TRBD2. The CDR3 totals 16 residues. The germline CDR1 and CDR2 sequences are LNHNV and YYDKDF (reference sequence). The V segment lost 0 bases and the J segment 2 bases; nucleotides outside the gene matches: 4. CDR3 sequence reads: CATSREGLALTDTQYF. The CDR3 nucleotides are TGTGCCACCAGCAGAGAAGGACTAGCTCTCACAGATACGCAGTATTTT.

The chain joins TRBV11-2 to TRBJ2-5; D may be TRBD2 (5 bases). CDR1 SGHAT and CDR2 FQNNGV come from the germline V gene. Trimming took off 0 bases at V and 1 base at J, with 18 bases between the two ends. CDR3 length: 18 residues. For the CDR3, the DNA is TGTGCCAGCAGCTTAGATCTTTCGAGCGGCACTTTCCAAGAGACCCAGTACTTC. It codes for CASSLDLSSGTFQETQYF.

The chain employs TRBV10-1 and TRBJ1-3; D not certain. Germline values: CDR1 WNHNN, CDR2 SYGVQD (reference sequence). Trimming took off 11 bases at V and 5 bases at J, with 13 bases between the two ends. CDR3 length: 12 amino acids. CDR3 nucleotide sequence: TGCGCCGGTCCTCAAAGCCGAAACACCATATATTTT. It translates to CAGPQSRNTIYF.

The chain combines TRBV19 with TRBJ1-1; 10 nucleotides agree with TRBD1. The CDR3 spans 12 residues. CDR1 is LNHDA and CDR2 is SQIVND in the germline V gene (reference sequence). Unmatched junction bases numbered 6, after V lost 5 bases and J lost 12 bases. CDR3 loop: CASSRGQGRTFF. CDR3 DNA sequence: TGTGCCAGTAGTCGGGGACAGGGGAGGACTTTCTTT.